One sample yielded the 10 T cell receptor beta chains listed below, sequenced in a study of regulatory T cells in long-lasting Graves disease. Time point reported: newly diagnosed GD, antithyroid drugs for less than 3 months. Researchers made the TCR library from RNA that was extracted from PBMCs. Construction of the TCR beta libraries employed iRepertoire HTBI primers in conjunction with Arm-PCR of CDR3 regions. In TCRdb, the multiplex PCR reads were re-called with MiXCR into one record per CDR3 protein. This table has about 450,000 distinct CDR3 sequences, about 15% appearing once. Separately, the same data were catalogued under a study of T cells in Graves' hyperthyroidism and ophthalmopathy.

The sequencing here drew on peripheral blood mononuclear cells (PBMCs), taken at new diagnosis, from a patient treated with antithyroid drugs. Receptor source: a woman in her fifties or sixties with Graves disease.

This clonotype has more than one count but fewer than ten. The rearrangement links TRBV7-9 to TRBJ2-7; D gene uncertain. The CDR3 runs to 13 residues. V was pared by 2 bases and J by 7 bases, with 12 bases between. CDR1 is SEHNR and CDR2 is FQNEAQ in the germline V gene (reference sequence). The chain's CDR3 is CASSLSGSLEQYF. DNA of the CDR3: TGTGCCAGCAGCTTAAGTGGTAGTTTGGAGCAGTACTTC.

The J gene is TRBJ2-7, the V gene TRBV4-1; D is perhaps TRBD1 (5 bases). The CDR3 length is 14 residues. Germline CDR1 is MGHRA and CDR2 is YSYEKL. V dropped 1 base and J dropped 2 bases, with 9 bases sitting between them. DNA of the CDR3: TGCGCCAGCAGCCAAGTCGACAGTACCTACGAGCAGTACTTC. As protein: CASSQVDSTYEQYF.

This clonotype was seen repeatedly, ten times or more. This chain connects TRBV7-9 to TRBJ2-1; a weak D match, TRBD1 (5 bases). The CDR3 covers 19 residues. Trimming took 3 bases from V and 5 from J, leaving 26 bases between them. CDR1 is SEHNR, CDR2 FQNEAQ, per germline (reference sequence). CDR3 loop: CASSFPRMRQYRLNNEQFF. The CDR3 nucleotides are TGTGCCAGCAGCTTTCCTAGGATGCGACAGTATAGACTCAACAATGAGCAGTTCTTC.

The table lists this clonotype with many counts. This chain connects TRBV6-2 or TRBV6-3 to TRBJ2-2; 15 positions agree with TRBD2. Unmatched junction bases numbered 10, after V lost 2 bases and J lost 3 bases. The germline V gene encodes CDR1 MNHEY and CDR2 SVGEGT. There are 20 residues in the CDR3. CDR3 loop: CASSYRYGLAGGYDTGELFF. The CDR3 DNA reads as TGTGCCAGCAGTTACCGATACGGACTAGCGGGAGGGTATGACACCGGGGAGCTGTTTTTT.

The table lists this clonotype with many counts. V is TRBV5-1 and J is TRBJ2-1; no clear D. Germline-derived CDR1 and CDR2 are SGHRS and YFSETQ. The CDR3 runs 14 residues. V gave up 5 bases and J gave up 9 bases, with 18 bases separating them. The CDR3 spells CASSPTPALGEQFF. CDR3 nucleotide sequence: TGCGCCAGCAGTCCAACCCCGGCCTTGGGTGAGCAGTTCTTC.

This clonotype was detected many times. The chain couples TRBV9 to TRBJ1-1; D possibly corresponds to TRBD1 (6 bases). Trimming pared 4 bases from V and 0 bases from J, leaving 16 bases between. The CDR3 covers 16 residues. Germline assignment: CDR1 SGDLS and CDR2 YYNGEE. The CDR3 DNA reads as TGTGCCAGCAGCCCCTCAGGGGCCAACATGAACACTGAAGCTTTCTTT. Translating gives CASSPSGANMNTEAFF.

The chain employs TRBV7-9 and TRBJ1-2; D is possibly TRBD1 (6 bases). Trimming stripped 1 base from V and 4 bases from J, with 10 bases between. The CDR3 loop spans 14 amino acids. The V gene's germline CDR1 is SEHNR and CDR2 FQNEAQ (reference sequence). CDR3 amino acids: CASSLVLTGYGYTF. As DNA, the CDR3 is TGTGCCAGCAGCTTAGTTCTGACAGGCTATGGCTACACCTTC. The full variable domain, with the rest looked up from reference TRBV7-9 and TRBJ1-2, is DTGVSQNPRHKITKRGQNVTFRCDPISEHNRLYWYRQTLGQGPEFLTYFQNEAQLEKSRLLSDRFSAERPKGSFSTLEIQRTEQGDSAMYLCASSLVLTGYGYTFGSGTRLTVV.

This clonotype occurred a few times. This rearrangement joins TRBV19 to TRBJ2-4; D gene ambiguous. Per germline, CDR1 LNHDA and CDR2 SQIVND (reference sequence). The CDR3 is 11 residues long. V gave up 2 bases and J gave up 11 bases, with 7 bases separating them. CDR3 sequence reads: CASSIREVQYF. The CDR3 DNA follows: TGTGCCAGTAGTATAAGAGAAGTTCAGTACTTC.

V gene TRBV29-1 combines with J gene TRBJ2-3; 7 bases agree with TRBD1. This CDR3 is 12 amino acids long. V lost 7 bases to trimming and J lost 5 bases; unmatched junction nucleotides: 6. The germline V gene encodes CDR1 SQVTM and CDR2 ANQGSEA. CDR3 sequence: CSGRTGEDTQYF. As DNA, the CDR3 is TGCAGCGGTCGAACAGGGGAAGATACGCAGTATTTT.

This clonotype has a count of ten or more. The V gene is TRBV20-1, the J gene TRBJ2-7, with 8 bases matching TRBD2. The CDR3 is 15 residues long. Germline CDR1 is DFQATT and CDR2 is SNEGSKA (reference sequence). The J segment lost 6 bases and the V segment lost 3 bases, leaving 13 bases of the junction unmatched. The CDR3 loop reads CSARAWGLGFGEQYF. The CDR3 DNA is TGCAGTGCTAGGGCCTGGGGACTAGGTTTCGGCGAGCAGTACTTC.